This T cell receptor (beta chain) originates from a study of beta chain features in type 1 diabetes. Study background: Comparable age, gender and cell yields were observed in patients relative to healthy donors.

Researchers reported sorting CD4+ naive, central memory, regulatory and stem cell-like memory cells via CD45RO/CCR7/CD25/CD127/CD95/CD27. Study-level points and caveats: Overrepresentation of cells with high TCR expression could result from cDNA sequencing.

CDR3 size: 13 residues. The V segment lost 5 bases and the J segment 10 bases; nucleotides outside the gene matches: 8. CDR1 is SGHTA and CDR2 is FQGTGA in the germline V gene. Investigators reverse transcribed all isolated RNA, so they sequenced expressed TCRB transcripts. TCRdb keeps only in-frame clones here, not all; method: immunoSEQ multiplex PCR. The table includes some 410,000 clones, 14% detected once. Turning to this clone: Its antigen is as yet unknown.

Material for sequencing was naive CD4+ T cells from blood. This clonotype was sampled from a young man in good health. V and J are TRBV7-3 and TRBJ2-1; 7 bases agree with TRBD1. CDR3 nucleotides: TGTGCCAGCAGCCCGGACAGGCAAGGCGAGCAGTTCTTC. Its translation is CASSPDRQGEQFF. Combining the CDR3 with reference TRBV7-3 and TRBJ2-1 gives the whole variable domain GAGVSQTPSNKVTEKGKYVELRCDPISGHTALYWYRQSLGQGPEFLIYFQGTGAADDSGLPNDRFFAVRPEGSVSTLKIQRTERGDSAVYLCASSPDRQGEQFFGPGTRLTVL.